This T cell receptor (beta chain) was sequenced during a study of graft-versus-host responses after intestinal transplantation. V lost 8 bases, J lost 0 bases, and 17 bases lay in between. Germline V gene sequence: CDR1 ENHRY, CDR2 SYGVKD. CDR3 size: 15 residues. Here immunoSEQ multiplex PCR was the method, and the copy in TCRdb shows in-frame clones only, minus some. The sample records about 130,000 clones, 80% to 95% being singletons. Comment on this clone: The antigen is undetermined.

This sequence joins TRBV10-3 and TRBJ2-7; D is perhaps TRBD1 or TRBD2 (5 bases each). The input for sequencing was unstimulated CD4+ T cells sorted from spleen or lymph node cells, taken before intestinal transplant. The receptor was derived from a human donor who received an intestinal transplant. CDR3 sequence reads: CAIGAPGTGSYEQYF. The CDR3 DNA reads TGTGCCATCGGAGCCCCAGGGACGGGCTCCTACGAGCAGTACTTC.